This T cell receptor beta chain was sequenced during a study of control samples from healthy donors and cancer patients (dated by TCRdb to about 2020). Based on the germline V gene, the CDR1 and CDR2 sequences are SGDLS and YYNGEE. The CDR3 contains 14 residues, cysteine and phenylalanine counted. Just CDR3 DNA is preserved here, 42 bases in frame from base 1. Clipping removes 4 bases from V and 2 bases from J, with 4 as the unmatched junction base count. On this clone itself: Its recognized antigen is unknown. The sample holds no much larger clone one base away, and base qualities are not on file.

Library construction relied on the immunoSEQ multiplex PCR assay. In TCRdb, the immuneACCESS table is reduced to in-frame sequences with V and J assigned. These tables do not hold every clone; where another copy was compared, an unresolved V gene accounts for under half, and the others remain unexplained. Here the sample has about 34,000 clones; around 86% occur a single time. The ten largest make up 1.5% to 2% of the sample. The sequence derives from a middle-aged woman with lung cancer. The chain employs TRBV9 and TRBJ2-3; 7 bases in between match TRBD1. Sample: PBMCs. The CDR3 region has the sequence CASSLTGTTDTQYF. In nucleotide form, the sequence is TGTGCCAGCAGCCTGACAGGGACCACAGATACGCAGTATTTT.